The present T cell receptor (beta chain) was sequenced within a study of post-analysis software for immune sequencing data. Carried by the TCR beta cDNA libraries were unique molecular identifiers. TCRdb passed the PCR reads through MiXCR, listing each CDR3 protein once. The data contain 550,000 to 700,000 distinct CDR3 sequences, roughly 45% of them singletons. This clonotype turned up a few times. Its target is unknown. The study, taken as a whole, reports: Among five TRBV segments more frequent in patients than controls were TRBV5-6, TRBV5-1 and TRBV20-1. F-measure co-clustering was strong for batch-matched samples. Multiple sclerosis was associated with a significant reduction in normalized Chao1 diversity relative to controls.

The CDR3 runs to 16 residues. What was sequenced was blood. The rearrangement links TRBV12-3 or TRBV12-4 to TRBJ2-4, with D tentatively TRBD2 (6 bases). The J call may be mistaken, given a closer DNA end match to TRBJ2-7. The sequence came from a girl aged 5-17 years with multiple sclerosis. The CDR3 DNA reads TGTGCCAGCAGTTTAGCCGCGCGACTAGTCCTTCCCGAGCAGTACTTC. Translated, it gives CASSLAARLVLPEQYF.